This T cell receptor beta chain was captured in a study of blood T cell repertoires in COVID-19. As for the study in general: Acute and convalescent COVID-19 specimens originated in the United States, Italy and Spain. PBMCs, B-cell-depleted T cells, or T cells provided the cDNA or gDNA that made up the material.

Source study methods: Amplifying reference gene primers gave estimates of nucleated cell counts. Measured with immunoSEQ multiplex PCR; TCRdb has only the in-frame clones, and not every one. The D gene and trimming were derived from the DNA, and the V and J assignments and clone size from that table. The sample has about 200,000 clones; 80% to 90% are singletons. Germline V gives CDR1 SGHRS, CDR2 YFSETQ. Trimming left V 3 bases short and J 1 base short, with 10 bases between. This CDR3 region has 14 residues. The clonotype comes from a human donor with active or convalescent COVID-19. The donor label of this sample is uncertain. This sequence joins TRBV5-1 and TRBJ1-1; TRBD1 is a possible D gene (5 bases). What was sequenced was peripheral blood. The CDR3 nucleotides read TGCGCCAGCAGCTCCCGGGGGGGGAACACTGAAGCTTTCTTT. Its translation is CASSSRGGNTEAFF.